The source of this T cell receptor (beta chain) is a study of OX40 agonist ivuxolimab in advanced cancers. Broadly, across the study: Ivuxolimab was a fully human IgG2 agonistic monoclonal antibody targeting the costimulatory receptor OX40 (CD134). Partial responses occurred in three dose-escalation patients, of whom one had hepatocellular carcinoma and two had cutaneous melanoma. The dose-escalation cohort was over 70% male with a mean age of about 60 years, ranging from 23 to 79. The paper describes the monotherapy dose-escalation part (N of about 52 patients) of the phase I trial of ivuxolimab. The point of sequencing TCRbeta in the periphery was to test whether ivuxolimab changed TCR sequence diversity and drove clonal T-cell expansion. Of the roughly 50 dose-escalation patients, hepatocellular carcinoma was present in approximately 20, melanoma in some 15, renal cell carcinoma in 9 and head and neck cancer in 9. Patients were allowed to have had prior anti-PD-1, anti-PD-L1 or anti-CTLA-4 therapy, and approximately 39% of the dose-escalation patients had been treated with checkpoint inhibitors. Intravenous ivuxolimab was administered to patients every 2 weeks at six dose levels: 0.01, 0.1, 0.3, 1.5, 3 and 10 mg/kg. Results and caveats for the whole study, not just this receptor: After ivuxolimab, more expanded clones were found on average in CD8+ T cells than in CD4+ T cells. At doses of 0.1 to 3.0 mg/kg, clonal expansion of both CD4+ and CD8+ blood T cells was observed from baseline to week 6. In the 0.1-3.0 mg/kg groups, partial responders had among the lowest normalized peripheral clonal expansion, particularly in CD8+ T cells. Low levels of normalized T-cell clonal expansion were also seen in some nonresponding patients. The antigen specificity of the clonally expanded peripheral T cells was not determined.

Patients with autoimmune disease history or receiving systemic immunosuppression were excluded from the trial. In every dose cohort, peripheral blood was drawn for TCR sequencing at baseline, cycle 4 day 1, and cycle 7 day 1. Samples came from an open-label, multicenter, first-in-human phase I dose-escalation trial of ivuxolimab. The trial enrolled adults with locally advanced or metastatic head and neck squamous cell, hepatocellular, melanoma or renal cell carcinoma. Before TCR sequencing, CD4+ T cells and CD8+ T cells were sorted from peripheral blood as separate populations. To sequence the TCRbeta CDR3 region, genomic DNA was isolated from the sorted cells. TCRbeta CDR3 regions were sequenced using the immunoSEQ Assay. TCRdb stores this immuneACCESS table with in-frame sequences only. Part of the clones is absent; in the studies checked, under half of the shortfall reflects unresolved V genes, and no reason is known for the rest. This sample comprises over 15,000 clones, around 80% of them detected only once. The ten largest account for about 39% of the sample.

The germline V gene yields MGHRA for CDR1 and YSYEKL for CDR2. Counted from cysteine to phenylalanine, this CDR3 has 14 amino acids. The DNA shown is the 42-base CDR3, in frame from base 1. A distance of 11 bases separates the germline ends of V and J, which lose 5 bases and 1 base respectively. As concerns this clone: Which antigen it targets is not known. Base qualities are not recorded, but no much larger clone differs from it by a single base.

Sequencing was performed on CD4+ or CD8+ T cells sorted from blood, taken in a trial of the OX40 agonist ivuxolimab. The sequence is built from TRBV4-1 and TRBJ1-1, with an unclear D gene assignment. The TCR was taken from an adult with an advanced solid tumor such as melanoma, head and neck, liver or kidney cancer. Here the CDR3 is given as CASSSESGNTEAFF. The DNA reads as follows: TGCGCCAGCAGCTCAGAATCAGGGAACACTGAAGCTTTCTTT.